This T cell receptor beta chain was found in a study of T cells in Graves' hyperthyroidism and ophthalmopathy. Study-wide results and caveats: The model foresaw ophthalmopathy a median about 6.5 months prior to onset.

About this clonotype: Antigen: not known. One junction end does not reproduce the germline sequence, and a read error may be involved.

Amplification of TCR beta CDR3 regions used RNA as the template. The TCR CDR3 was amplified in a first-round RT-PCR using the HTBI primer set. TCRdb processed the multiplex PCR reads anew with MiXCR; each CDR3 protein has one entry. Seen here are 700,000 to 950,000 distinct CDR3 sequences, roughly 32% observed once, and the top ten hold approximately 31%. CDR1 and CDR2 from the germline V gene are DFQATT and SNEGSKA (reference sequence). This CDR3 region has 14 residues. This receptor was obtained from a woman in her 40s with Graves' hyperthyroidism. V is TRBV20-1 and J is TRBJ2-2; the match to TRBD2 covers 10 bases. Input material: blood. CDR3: CSATGLANTGEPFF. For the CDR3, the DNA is TGCAGTGCTACGGGACTAGCGAACACCGGGGAGCCGTTTTTT.